These T cell receptor beta chains were read from a single sample in a study of blood T cell repertoires in COVID-19. The data were produced by immunoSEQ multiplex PCR, yet TCRdb's version contains in-frame clones alone and is incomplete. The sample records about 16,000 clones, 85% to 95% being singletons. Sequencing input: peripheral blood. The receptors originated from a human donor in a cohort sampled during active COVID-19. CDR3s leave out the opening cysteine and the closing phenylalanine or tryptophan. Fields, in order: J gene, V gene, CDR3 protein.

J gene: TRBJ1-1
V gene: TRBV5-1
CDR3 protein: ASSLVGTGVGSTEAF

J gene: TRBJ2-3
V gene: TRBV7-9
CDR3 protein: ASSPGLAGRDTQY

J gene: TRBJ2-5
V gene: TRBV7-9
CDR3 protein: ASSPSGGGRETQY

J gene: TRBJ1-6
V gene: TRBV9
CDR3 protein: ASSVEGQGNSPLH

J gene: TRBJ2-7
V gene: TRBV5-6
CDR3 protein: ASSSTSFRRAYEQY

J gene: TRBJ2-3
V gene: TRBV21-1
CDR3 protein: ASSNRVRTDTQY

J gene: TRBJ2-7
V gene: TRBV7-8
CDR3 protein: ASSAGHPSYEQY

J gene: TRBJ2-1
V gene: TRBV28
CDR3 protein: ASSLRGFSNEQF

J gene: TRBJ2-7
V gene: TRBV7-9
CDR3 protein: ASSLTGGPGEQY

J gene: TRBJ2-7
V gene: TRBV7-9
CDR3 protein: ASSLTTYEQY

J gene: TRBJ1-5
V gene: TRBV6-2/TRBV6-3
CDR3 protein: ASSLGTGGRQPQH

J gene: TRBJ1-1
V gene: TRBV6-4
CDR3 protein: ASSRSRTGWSKTEAF

J gene: TRBJ1-5
V gene: TRBV7-8
CDR3 protein: ASTLRDRLQPQH

J gene: TRBJ2-2
V gene: TRBV19
CDR3 protein: ASSPLSSGSRTGELF

J gene: TRBJ1-6
V gene: TRBV2
CDR3 protein: ASSGAGGDRDPPLH

J gene: TRBJ2-1
V gene: TRBV5-1
CDR3 protein: ASSLMGIYNEQF

J gene: TRBJ1-4
V gene: TRBV15
CDR3 protein: ATSRPGSRTNEKLF

J gene: TRBJ1-1
V gene: TRBV6-2/TRBV6-3
CDR3 protein: ASSYSDKNTEAF

J gene: TRBJ1-1
V gene: TRBV7-2
CDR3 protein: ASSMTGRNTEAF

J gene: TRBJ2-1
V gene: TRBV24-1
CDR3 protein: ATSDQNYNEQF

J gene: TRBJ2-3
V gene: TRBV11-2
CDR3 protein: ASSLRRQGATLSTDTQY

J gene: TRBJ2-5
V gene: TRBV11-2
CDR3 protein: ASSSPRSANRGETQY

J gene: TRBJ1-4
V gene: TRBV6-1
CDR3 protein: ASSEAGSNEKLF

J gene: TRBJ2-7
V gene: TRBV7-9
CDR3 protein: ASSRLLGSIDYEQY

J gene: TRBJ1-4
V gene: TRBV2
CDR3 protein: ASSVDRQTNEKLF

J gene: TRBJ2-1
V gene: TRBV6-2/TRBV6-3
CDR3 protein: ASSYGIEGGPWDEQF

J gene: TRBJ1-1
V gene: TRBV4-1
CDR3 protein: ASSQPGVGVTEAF

J gene: TRBJ2-7
V gene: TRBV29-1
CDR3 protein: SVVGGDYEQY

J gene: TRBJ1-2
V gene: TRBV4-1
CDR3 protein: ASSLQGAVGYT

J gene: TRBJ2-7
V gene: TRBV6-5
CDR3 protein: ASSHRGSYEQY

J gene: TRBJ1-2
V gene: TRBV3-1/TRBV3-2
CDR3 protein: ASSQTGTGVAIRRGYT

J gene: TRBJ1-1
V gene: TRBV24-1
CDR3 protein: ATSVRRELNTEAF

J gene: TRBJ2-1
V gene: TRBV29-1
CDR3 protein: SVRGGWNNEQF

J gene: TRBJ2-7
V gene: TRBV7-6
CDR3 protein: ASRPSSGRKRNEQY

J gene: TRBJ2-5
V gene: TRBV4-2
CDR3 protein: ASSQDLATSGGAGETQY

J gene: TRBJ2-5
V gene: TRBV7-2
CDR3 protein: ASSLTSGQGFETQY

J gene: TRBJ1-4
V gene: TRBV29-1
CDR3 protein: SVEFRTGGWMTNEKLF

J gene: TRBJ1-2
V gene: TRBV6-2/TRBV6-3
CDR3 protein: ASSYSIPRANGYGYT

J gene: TRBJ2-7
V gene: TRBV2
CDR3 protein: ASSEMSVGLAGEFYEQY

J gene: TRBJ1-2
V gene: TRBV3-1/TRBV3-2
CDR3 protein: ASSQGVRSYGYT

J gene: TRBJ2-7
V gene: TRBV4-1
CDR3 protein: ASSQLGLAGGEQY

J gene: TRBJ2-5
V gene: TRBV15
CDR3 protein: ATSSPYGGRQETQY

J gene: TRBJ2-1
V gene: TRBV11-3
CDR3 protein: ASSSLGTSGSNEQF

J gene: TRBJ1-1
V gene: TRBV5-5
CDR3 protein: ASSPGSFEAF

J gene: TRBJ2-1
V gene: TRBV28
CDR3 protein: ASLEGIEQF

J gene: TRBJ2-1
V gene: TRBV5-1
CDR3 protein: ASSLTSGSINEQF

J gene: TRBJ2-7
V gene: TRBV7-2
CDR3 protein: ASSLGVAGGFDEQY

J gene: TRBJ2-1
V gene: TRBV5-1
CDR3 protein: ASALGLKDEQF

J gene: TRBJ1-2
V gene: TRBV5-6
CDR3 protein: ASSRGGSRGYGYT

J gene: TRBJ2-5
V gene: TRBV5-6
CDR3 protein: ASSRGTAQETQY

J gene: TRBJ2-5
V gene: TRBV3-1/TRBV3-2
CDR3 protein: ASSFGGETQY

J gene: TRBJ1-6
V gene: TRBV2
CDR3 protein: ASSVSTETNSPLH

J gene: TRBJ2-7
V gene: TRBV23-1
CDR3 protein: ASTRGTARNEQY

J gene: TRBJ2-3
V gene: TRBV29-1
CDR3 protein: SVEDTGLSGYTQY